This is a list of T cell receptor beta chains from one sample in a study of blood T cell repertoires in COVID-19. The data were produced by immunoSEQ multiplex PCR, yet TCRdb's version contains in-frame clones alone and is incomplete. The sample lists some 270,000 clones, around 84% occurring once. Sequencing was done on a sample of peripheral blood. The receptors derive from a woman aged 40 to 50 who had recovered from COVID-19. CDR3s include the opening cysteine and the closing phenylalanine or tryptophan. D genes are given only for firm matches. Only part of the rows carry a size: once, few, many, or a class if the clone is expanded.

cdr3_nt: TGTGCCAGCAGTGAAGGACAGGGGGTGTGGGAGCAGTACTTC; cdr3_aa: CASSEGQGVWEQYF; clone_size: -; v_call: TRBV6-1; cdr3_length: 14; d_call: TRBD1; j_call: TRBJ2-7
cdr3_nt: TGTGCCAGCAGCTTGAATCCTAGGGGCAGGAACACCGGGGAGCTGTTTTTT; cdr3_aa: CASSLNPRGRNTGELFF; clone_size: -; v_call: TRBV7-9; cdr3_length: 17; d_call: -; j_call: TRBJ2-2
cdr3_nt: TGTGCCAGTAGGAAGGAGAGATACTATGGCTACACCTTC; cdr3_aa: CASRKERYYGYTF; clone_size: -; v_call: TRBV19; cdr3_length: 13; d_call: -; j_call: TRBJ1-2
cdr3_nt: TGTGCCAGCAGTGCCTCCCAGGGATCCGAGCAGTACTTC; cdr3_aa: CASSASQGSEQYF; clone_size: -; v_call: TRBV6-6; cdr3_length: 13; d_call: -; j_call: TRBJ2-7
cdr3_nt: TGTGCCAGCAGGTCCGGGAATTCACCCCTCCACTTT; cdr3_aa: CASRSGNSPLHF; clone_size: -; v_call: TRBV6-6; cdr3_length: 12; d_call: -; j_call: TRBJ1-6
cdr3_nt: TGTGCCACCAGCACCTTGGGCAGAACCTACGAGCAGTACTTC; cdr3_aa: CATSTLGRTYEQYF; clone_size: -; v_call: TRBV15; cdr3_length: 14; d_call: -; j_call: TRBJ2-7
cdr3_nt: TGTGCCTGGAGTGAGGGACAAGCTGGCAATCAGCCCCAGCATTTT; cdr3_aa: CAWSEGQAGNQPQHF; clone_size: -; v_call: TRBV30; cdr3_length: 15; d_call: -; j_call: TRBJ1-5
cdr3_nt: TGTGCTAGTGGTTTGCGACTAGCGGGGGATAACACCGGGGAGCTGTTTTTT; cdr3_aa: CASGLRLAGDNTGELFF; clone_size: -; v_call: TRBV12-5; cdr3_length: 17; d_call: TRBD2; j_call: TRBJ2-2
cdr3_nt: TGTGCCAGCAGCCCCGGATTGACAGGGAGAACTGAAGCTTTCTTT; cdr3_aa: CASSPGLTGRTEAFF; clone_size: once; v_call: TRBV5-4; cdr3_length: 15; d_call: TRBD1; j_call: TRBJ1-1
cdr3_nt: TGTGCCAGCAGCTTACAGGGGGCTGGTGAAAGAGCTTTCTTT; cdr3_aa: CASSLQGAGERAFF; clone_size: -; v_call: TRBV7-3; cdr3_length: 14; d_call: TRBD1; j_call: TRBJ1-1
cdr3_nt: TGTGCCAGCAGCTCGGGGATGAGGGCTGAAGCTTTCTTT; cdr3_aa: CASSSGMRAEAFF; clone_size: -; v_call: TRBV9; cdr3_length: 13; d_call: -; j_call: TRBJ1-1
cdr3_nt: TGTGCCAGCAGCCAAAGCATAGCGGGGGGGAACACAGATACGCAGTATTTT; cdr3_aa: CASSQSIAGGNTDTQYF; clone_size: -; v_call: TRBV3-1/TRBV3-2; cdr3_length: 17; d_call: TRBD2; j_call: TRBJ2-3
cdr3_nt: TGTGCCGGTTCCCCGGGGGCGGGGGTCTACAATGAGCAGTTCTTC; cdr3_aa: CAGSPGAGVYNEQFF; clone_size: -; v_call: TRBV7-2; cdr3_length: 15; d_call: -; j_call: TRBJ2-1
cdr3_nt: TGTGCCAGCTCGCCGGGAAACCAAGAGACCCAGTACTTC; cdr3_aa: CASSPGNQETQYF; clone_size: -; v_call: TRBV18; cdr3_length: 13; d_call: -; j_call: TRBJ2-5
cdr3_nt: TGTGCCAGCAGTTTCTACAATCAGCCCCAGCATTTT; cdr3_aa: CASSFYNQPQHF; clone_size: -; v_call: TRBV28; cdr3_length: 12; d_call: -; j_call: TRBJ1-5
cdr3_nt: TGTGCCAGCAGTAGGGACAGGGGCACTGAAGCTTTCTTT; cdr3_aa: CASSRDRGTEAFF; clone_size: -; v_call: TRBV6-5; cdr3_length: 13; d_call: TRBD1; j_call: TRBJ1-1
cdr3_nt: TGCGCCAGCAGTCTCACAGGCGATCAGCCCCAGCATTTT; cdr3_aa: CASSLTGDQPQHF; clone_size: -; v_call: TRBV4-1; cdr3_length: 13; d_call: -; j_call: TRBJ1-5
cdr3_nt: TGTGCCAGCAGCAATCGACAGGGAGACACAGATACGCAGTATTTT; cdr3_aa: CASSNRQGDTDTQYF; clone_size: -; v_call: TRBV21-1; cdr3_length: 15; d_call: -; j_call: TRBJ2-3
cdr3_nt: TGTGCCAGCAGTTTCACCCCCCAGGGTCTCCGCTACGAGCAGTACTTC; cdr3_aa: CASSFTPQGLRYEQYF; clone_size: -; v_call: TRBV2; cdr3_length: 16; d_call: -; j_call: TRBJ2-7
cdr3_nt: TGTGCCAGCAGCTCCGCGGCGCAAAAAATCTCTGGGGCCAACGTCCTGACTTTC; cdr3_aa: CASSSAAQKISGANVLTF; clone_size: once; v_call: TRBV28; cdr3_length: 18; d_call: -; j_call: TRBJ2-6
cdr3_nt: TGTGCCAGCAGCTTATCCTTACAGGGGGCTCGGGAAGCTTTCTTT; cdr3_aa: CASSLSLQGAREAFF; clone_size: -; v_call: TRBV11-2; cdr3_length: 15; d_call: TRBD1; j_call: TRBJ1-1
cdr3_nt: TGTGCCAGCAGTCGGGACAGCCCCTACGAGCAGTACTTC; cdr3_aa: CASSRDSPYEQYF; clone_size: -; v_call: TRBV28; cdr3_length: 13; d_call: TRBD1; j_call: TRBJ2-7
cdr3_nt: TGTGCCAGCAGCTCGCCTCAGGGAAGTGGTACGACTAATGAAAAACTGTTTTTT; cdr3_aa: CASSSPQGSGTTNEKLFF; clone_size: -; v_call: TRBV7-2; cdr3_length: 18; d_call: -; j_call: TRBJ1-4
cdr3_nt: TGTGCCAGCAGCTGGGGCTCGGGAGGGGTGACCCAGTACTTC; cdr3_aa: CASSWGSGGVTQYF; clone_size: -; v_call: TRBV7-9; cdr3_length: 14; d_call: TRBD2; j_call: TRBJ2-5
cdr3_nt: TGCAGTGCTCTAGGATGGGCTGAAGCTTTCTTT; cdr3_aa: CSALGWAEAFF; clone_size: -; v_call: TRBV20-1; cdr3_length: 11; d_call: -; j_call: TRBJ1-1
cdr3_nt: TGTGCCAGCCAAGGACAGAGCTCCTACAATGAGCAGTTCTTC; cdr3_aa: CASQGQSSYNEQFF; clone_size: -; v_call: TRBV2; cdr3_length: 14; d_call: -; j_call: TRBJ2-1
cdr3_nt: TGTGCCAGCAGCTTGGTTCCGACAGCGAAGAATTCACCCCTCCACTTT; cdr3_aa: CASSLVPTAKNSPLHF; clone_size: -; v_call: TRBV5-8; cdr3_length: 16; d_call: -; j_call: TRBJ1-6
cdr3_nt: TGTGCCAGCAGTACAAGCCCGGGGGGGTGGTACGAGCAGTACTTC; cdr3_aa: CASSTSPGGWYEQYF; clone_size: -; v_call: TRBV6-5; cdr3_length: 15; d_call: TRBD2; j_call: TRBJ2-7
cdr3_nt: TGTGCCAGCAGTGTGACATCGGAGGACACTGAAGCTTTCTTT; cdr3_aa: CASSVTSEDTEAFF; clone_size: -; v_call: TRBV6-4; cdr3_length: 14; d_call: -; j_call: TRBJ1-1
cdr3_nt: TGTGCCAGCAGCCTGAGCGACGCTAGGGGCTACACCTTC; cdr3_aa: CASSLSDARGYTF; clone_size: -; v_call: TRBV12-3/TRBV12-4; cdr3_length: 13; d_call: -; j_call: TRBJ1-2
cdr3_nt: TGTGCCAGCAGTTCCCTACAGGGAATGAACACTGAAGCTTTCTTT; cdr3_aa: CASSSLQGMNTEAFF; clone_size: -; v_call: TRBV6-5; cdr3_length: 15; d_call: -; j_call: TRBJ1-1
cdr3_nt: TGTGCCAGCTCACCAATCTCAGGCTACGAGCAGTACTTC; cdr3_aa: CASSPISGYEQYF; clone_size: -; v_call: TRBV18; cdr3_length: 13; d_call: -; j_call: TRBJ2-7
cdr3_nt: TGCGCCAGCAGCACACAGGGGGACACCGGGGAGCTGTTTTTT; cdr3_aa: CASSTQGDTGELFF; clone_size: -; v_call: TRBV5-1; cdr3_length: 14; d_call: TRBD1; j_call: TRBJ2-2
cdr3_nt: TGTGCCAGCAGCATCCGACAGGGGGCAGCGTCACCCCTCCACTTT; cdr3_aa: CASSIRQGAASPLHF; clone_size: few; v_call: TRBV7-2; cdr3_length: 15; d_call: TRBD1; j_call: TRBJ1-6
cdr3_nt: TGTGCCAGCAGTCCGGACAGGGCCTCTGAAGCTTTCTTT; cdr3_aa: CASSPDRASEAFF; clone_size: -; v_call: TRBV3-1/TRBV3-2; cdr3_length: 13; d_call: TRBD1; j_call: TRBJ1-1
cdr3_nt: TGTGCCAGCTCCCGGGGACAAGGGGATGTGGAGACCCAGTACTTC; cdr3_aa: CASSRGQGDVETQYF; clone_size: -; v_call: TRBV18; cdr3_length: 15; d_call: -; j_call: TRBJ2-5
cdr3_nt: TGTGCCAGGACGGGACAGGGTAAAAATTCACCCCTCCACTTT; cdr3_aa: CARTGQGKNSPLHF; clone_size: -; v_call: TRBV2; cdr3_length: 14; d_call: TRBD1; j_call: TRBJ1-6
cdr3_nt: TGTGCCAGCAGCCAGATGAGGGGAGGCAATGAGCAGTTCTTC; cdr3_aa: CASSQMRGGNEQFF; clone_size: -; v_call: TRBV3-1/TRBV3-2; cdr3_length: 14; d_call: -; j_call: TRBJ2-1
cdr3_nt: TGTGCCAGCAGTGAACTAGGGGGGGCTTTTGAAAAACTGTTTTTT; cdr3_aa: CASSELGGAFEKLFF; clone_size: -; v_call: TRBV25-1; cdr3_length: 15; d_call: -; j_call: TRBJ1-4
cdr3_nt: TGTGCCAGCAGTCCCGGGGGGGTACAAGATACGCAGTATTTT; cdr3_aa: CASSPGGVQDTQYF; clone_size: few; v_call: TRBV28; cdr3_length: 14; d_call: TRBD2; j_call: TRBJ2-3
cdr3_nt: TGCGCCAGCAGCTTGGGATCTCTCGGCAATGAGCAGTTCTTC; cdr3_aa: CASSLGSLGNEQFF; clone_size: -; v_call: TRBV5-1; cdr3_length: 14; d_call: -; j_call: TRBJ2-1
cdr3_nt: TGTGCCAGCGCCCCCAGGGGGGTATCTCGTGAAGCTTTCTTT; cdr3_aa: CASAPRGVSREAFF; clone_size: -; v_call: TRBV28; cdr3_length: 14; d_call: TRBD1; j_call: TRBJ1-1
cdr3_nt: TGTGCCAGCAGCTTGAAGACAGGGAGTGATTCACCCCTCCACTTT; cdr3_aa: CASSLKTGSDSPLHF; clone_size: -; v_call: TRBV7-2; cdr3_length: 15; d_call: TRBD1; j_call: TRBJ1-6
cdr3_nt: TGTGCCAGCAGCCGTAGCGGATCGAGCTCCTACAATGAGCAGTTCTTC; cdr3_aa: CASSRSGSSSYNEQFF; clone_size: -; v_call: TRBV11-3; cdr3_length: 16; d_call: -; j_call: TRBJ2-1
cdr3_nt: TGTGCCAGCAGCCCGGGACAGTCGAACACCGGGGAGCTGTTTTTT; cdr3_aa: CASSPGQSNTGELFF; clone_size: -; v_call: TRBV11-3; cdr3_length: 15; d_call: TRBD1; j_call: TRBJ2-2